The next 13 T cell receptor beta chains were all read from a single sample in a study of T cell repertoires in cytomegalovirus infection. These receptors' antigens are unknown. TCRdb processed the reads anew with MiXCR; each CDR3 protein has one entry. The table has around 570,000 distinct CDR3 sequences, approximately 40% seen once. Sequences were derived from cultured PBMCs, sampled from culture after CMV antigen stimulation. These receptors were obtained from a human donor in good health (CMV status not recorded). Some clones in this sample may be carry-over from other donors' samples.

This clonotype was seen more than once but under ten times. The V gene is TRBV12-3 or TRBV12-4, the J gene TRBJ2-4; D not certain. The CDR3 extends over 13 amino acids. V lost 3 bases to trimming and J lost 7 bases, with 10 bases between them. CDR3 DNA: TGTGCCAGCAGTTTGCTGGCGAGGAACATTCAGTACTTC. Translated, it gives CASSLLARNIQYF.

The gene calls are TRBV6-5 and TRBJ1-1, with 10 bases identical to TRBD1. This CDR3 region has 15 residues. Looked up from germline, CDR1 is MNHEY and CDR2 is SVGAGI. J was trimmed by 6 bases and V by 2 bases; bases with no gene match: 6. DNA for the CDR3: TGTGCCAGCAGTTACAGGACAGGGGGTTTTGCTGAAGCTTTCTTT. It translates to CASSYRTGGFAEAFF.

The chain links TRBV24-1 to TRBJ2-1; D call uncertain. Germline CDR1 reads KGHDR; CDR2 reads SFDVKD. V was clipped by 4 bases and J by 7 bases, with 7 bases between them. The CDR3 sequence is 12 residues long. CDR3 bases: TGTGCCACCAGTGAGGGTGTTAATGAGCAGTTCTTC. It encodes CATSEGVNEQFF.

The chain employs TRBV2 and TRBJ1-1; D perhaps matches TRBD1 (5 bases). The CDR3 covers 16 residues. Germline CDR1 is SNHLY and CDR2 is FYNNEI. With 6 bases removed from V and 11 bases from J, the gap between germline ends came to 28 bases. The CDR3 loop is CASRDLVTSPQGSAFF. The CDR3 DNA sequence: TGTGCCAGCAGGGACCTGGTTACATCCCCTCAGGGATCGGCTTTCTTT.

This chain connects TRBV7-9 to TRBJ2-7; 8 bases are a match to TRBD2. CDR1 and CDR2 (germline): SEHNR, FQNEAQ (reference sequence). CDR3 size: 15 residues. J was trimmed by 6 bases and V by 4 bases; bases with no gene match: 11. The CDR3 region has the DNA TGTGCCAGCAGCTACGGGGGGGGCCGACGGCCCGAGCAGTACTTC. Translating gives CASSYGGGRRPEQYF.

The chain uses TRBV11-2 and TRBJ2-5; no firm D call. The CDR3 loop spans 13 amino acids. Trimming took off 5 bases at V and 5 bases at J, with 12 bases between the two ends. In germline, CDR1 is SGHAT, CDR2 FQNNGV. CDR3 sequence (DNA): TGTGCCAGCAGCGGTATTAGCCGGGAGACCCAGTACTTC. Protein product: CASSGISRETQYF.

The chain carries TRBV7-6 and TRBJ2-1; D may be TRBD2 (5 bases). Germline lookup yields CDR1 SGHVS and CDR2 FNYEAQ. The CDR3 totals 13 residues. Trimming cost V 10 bases and J 7 bases, with 17 bases left between them. In DNA, the CDR3 is TGTGCCACTGCACTGGGCCCGGGGAATGAGCAGTTCTTC. Encoded protein: CATALGPGNEQFF. Full variable domain (remainder filled in from reference TRBV7-6 and TRBJ2-1): GAGVSQSPRYKVTKRGQDVALRCDPISGHVSLYWYRQALGQGPEFLTYFNYEAQQDKSGLPNDRFSAERPEGSISTLTIQRTEQRDSAMYRCATALGPGNEQFFGPGTRLTVL.

This clonotype occurred a few times. The chain recombines TRBV28 with TRBJ2-7; no reliable D call. Looked up from germline, CDR1 is MDHEN and CDR2 is SYDVKM. Between the trimmed V and J ends, which lost 7 bases and 6 bases, there was a span of 10 bases. This CDR3 is built from 11 residues. CDR3 loop: CASTERAEQYF. The CDR3, as DNA: TGTGCCAGCACCGAACGGGCCGAGCAGTACTTC.

The genes are TRBV7-6 and TRBJ2-7, with 7 bases aligning to TRBD2. Germline-derived CDR1 and CDR2 are SGHVS and FNYEAQ. The J segment lost 0 bases and the V segment lost 4 bases, leaving 3 bases of the junction unmatched. The CDR3 has 14 residues. CDR3 DNA: TGTGCCAGCAGCTCAAGGACTAGCTCCTACGAGCAGTACTTC. This sequence encodes CASSSRTSSYEQYF.

This clonotype was observed a few times. CDR3 amino acids: CASSRATPFAKTEAFF. The CDR3 coding sequence is TGTGCCAGCAGCCGCGCGACCCCTTTCGCGAAAACTGAAGCTTTCTTT. The chain joins TRBV7-9 to TRBJ1-1; no clear D. Germline assignment: CDR1 SEHNR and CDR2 FQNEAQ (reference sequence). Trimming pared 5 bases from V and 5 bases from J, leaving 21 bases between. The CDR3 totals 16 residues.

Of note for this clonotype: A single base separates this from a much larger clone, so it may be a read error. The chain combines TRBV7-2 with TRBJ2-5; D gene unclear. Germline V CDR1 and CDR2: SGHTA, FQGNSA. Trimming shortened V by 2 bases and J by 5 bases, and 9 bases separated the two germline ends. The CDR3 extends over 13 amino acids. This CDR3 reads CASSLRMGETQYF. The CDR3 region has the DNA TGTGCCAGCAGCTTAAGGATGGGGGAGACCCAGTACTTC.

The CDR3 here is CASSFGTLSGNTIYF. The DNA of the CDR3 is TGTGCCAGCAGTTTCGGCACCTTGTCTGGAAACACCATATATTTT. The chain links TRBV12-3 or TRBV12-4 to TRBJ1-3; no reliable D call. The CDR3 consists of 15 residues. Trimming removed 3 bases at V and 1 base at J, with 10 bases between.

CDR3 nucleotides: TGTGCCAGCAGCCTCCAAGGGGGCAGGATGAACACTGAAGCTTTCTTT. Protein product: CASSLQGGRMNTEAFF. The V call is TRBV7-6, the J call TRBJ1-1; TRBD1 agrees at 7 bases. From germline, CDR1 is SGHVS and CDR2 FNYEAQ. V shed 5 bases and J 0 bases; nucleotides not matched to a gene: 9. CDR3 length: 16 residues. Based on the CDR3 plus reference TRBV7-6 and TRBJ1-1, the full variable domain is GAGVSQSPRYKVTKRGQDVALRCDPISGHVSLYWYRQALGQGPEFLTYFNYEAQQDKSGLPNDRFSAERPEGSISTLTIQRTEQRDSAMYRCASSLQGGRMNTEAFFGQGTRLTVV.